The 27 T cell receptor beta chains reported below all come from one sample, sequenced in a study of blood T cell repertoires in COVID-19. The method was immunoSEQ multiplex PCR; TCRdb's version includes in-frame clones alone and lacks a portion of them. This sample has 250,000 or so clones, with approximately 80% found just once. The source material was peripheral blood. The receptor source for this set is a man aged 60 to 69 with acute or convalescent COVID-19.

This CDR3 reads CASSSPFPSYNEQFF. The CDR3 DNA sequence: TGTGCCAGCAGTTCCCCCTTCCCGTCCTACAATGAGCAGTTCTTC. The V gene is TRBV28, the J gene TRBJ2-1; no definite D call. Trimming took 4 bases from V and 1 from J, leaving 11 bases between them. CDR3 size: 15 residues. Germline V CDR1 and CDR2: MDHEN, SYDVKM.

The chain is built from TRBV10-3 and TRBJ2-6; D gene unclear. The CDR3 runs 15 residues. Germline CDR1 ENHRY, CDR2 SYGVKD. Trimming stripped 3 bases from V and 4 bases from J, with 10 bases between. CDR3 nucleotides: TGTGCCATCAGTGATCTTCTGAGCGGGGCCAACGTCCTGACTTTC. It codes for CAISDLLSGANVLTF.

The chain employs TRBV25-1 and TRBJ2-3; TRBD2 might be the D (5 bases). CDR1 is MGHDK and CDR2 is SYGVNS in the germline V gene. V was clipped by 6 bases and J by 4 bases, with 14 bases between them. This CDR3 spans 14 amino acids. This chain's CDR3 is CASSPLARADTQYF. The CDR3, as DNA: TGTGCCAGCAGCCCCCTAGCCCGTGCAGATACGCAGTATTTT.

The chain uses TRBV6-5 and TRBJ2-2, with D possibly being TRBD1 (6 bases). The V and J ends lost 4 bases and 6 bases respectively, with 12 bases between them. Germline loops: CDR1 MNHEY, CDR2 SVGAGI. CDR3 length equals 14 residues. CDR3 residues: CASSSTRGPGELFF. CDR3 sequence (DNA): TGTGCCAGCAGTTCGACCAGGGGACCCGGGGAGCTGTTTTTT.

This clone showed up just once. The chain carries TRBV28 and TRBJ1-4; no firm D call. The CDR3 runs 14 residues. V was trimmed by 6 bases and J by 8 bases, leaving 16 bases between them. From germline, CDR1 is MDHEN and CDR2 SYDVKM. As DNA, the CDR3 is TGTGCCAGCAGCCTCCACGGTGAGGTCGAAAAACTGTTTTTT. Translation: CASSLHGEVEKLFF.

The chain couples TRBV30 to TRBJ1-6; D remains ambiguous. CDR1 and CDR2 from the germline V gene are GTSNPN and SVGIG (reference sequence). The CDR3 runs 14 residues. V was cut by 4 bases and J by 0 bases, with 7 bases left in between. The CDR3 here is CAWIKSSYNSPLHF. The DNA of the CDR3 is TGTGCCTGGATCAAGAGCTCCTATAATTCACCCCTCCACTTT.

On this clone: This likely stems from a read error, as it lies one base from a far larger clone. J is TRBJ1-4 and V is TRBV6-5; possible D gene TRBD1, 5 bases. The CDR3 covers 14 residues. Germline V gives CDR1 MNHEY, CDR2 SVGAGI. The V end was cut by 6 bases, the J end by 0 bases, with 8 bases between. CDR3 sequence: CASSQGTTNEKLFF. The CDR3 DNA is TGTGCCAGCAGCCAGGGTACAACTAATGAAAAACTGTTTTTT.

The rearrangement links TRBV2 to TRBJ1-1; tentatively, D is TRBD1 (5 bases). Trimming took off 6 bases at V and 1 base at J, with 9 bases between the two ends. Per the germline V gene, CDR1 is SNHLY and CDR2 is FYNNEI. The CDR3 has 13 amino acids. The CDR3 DNA sequence: TGTGCCAGCAGCACCGACAGGAACACTGAAGCTTTCTTT. Translating gives CASSTDRNTEAFF. Variable domain in full (rest from reference TRBV2 and TRBJ1-1): EPEVTQTPSHQVTQMGQEVILRCVPISNHLYFYWYRQILGQKVEFLVSFYNNEISEKSEIFDDQFSVERPDGSNFTLKIRSTKLEDSAMYFCASSTDRNTEAFFGQGTRLTVV.

The chain carries TRBV6-5 and TRBJ1-6, with D maybe TRBD1 (5 bases). Between the trimmed V and J ends, which lost 2 bases and 5 bases, there was a span of 10 bases. The germline gives CDR1 MNHEY, CDR2 SVGAGI. CDR3 length: 15 amino acids. In DNA form, the CDR3 reads TGTGCCAGCAGTTACGACGGGGGGAATAATTCACCCCTCCACTTT. Protein product: CASSYDGGNNSPLHF.

This sequence joins TRBV29-1 and TRBJ1-2; possible D gene TRBD1, 6 bases. The germline CDR1 and CDR2 sequences are SQVTM and ANQGSEA. The V gene lost 7 bases and the J gene lost 4 bases, with 13 bases spanning the gap. This CDR3 has 12 amino acids. CDR3 protein: CSGKQGAYGYTF. Written as DNA, the CDR3 is TGCAGCGGTAAACAGGGTGCCTATGGCTACACCTTC.

The chain employs TRBV7-3 and TRBJ2-1; the D gene is possibly TRBD2 (5 bases). Looked up from germline, CDR1 is SGHTA and CDR2 is FQGTGA. V gave up 5 bases and J gave up 5 bases, with 10 bases separating them. The CDR3 runs to 13 residues. This CDR3 reads CASSLTRDNEQFF. CDR3 nucleotides: TGTGCCAGCAGCCTGACGCGGGACAATGAGCAGTTCTTC.

The chain couples TRBV11-3 to TRBJ1-2; 8 nucleotides match TRBD1. The germline V gene encodes CDR1 SGHNT and CDR2 YENEEA. The CDR3 totals 13 residues. V was clipped by 4 bases and J by 8 bases; unmatched bases: 6. CDR3 loop: CASSYGQGAGYTF. CDR3 in DNA: TGTGCCAGCAGCTATGGACAGGGAGCCGGCTACACCTTC.

This sequence joins TRBV27 and TRBJ1-1; D gene uncertain. This CDR3 comprises 17 residues. Germline V gene data show CDR1 as MNHEY and CDR2 as SMNVEV (reference sequence). V was shortened by 2 bases and J by 2 bases, with 18 bases between the two germline ends. The CDR3 DNA follows: TGTGCCAGCAGTTTAAGTGGGCCCCCCACACTCAACACTGAAGCTTTCTTT. Translated: CASSLSGPPTLNTEAFF.

V and J are TRBV9 and TRBJ2-7, with a weak D call TRBD2 (5 bases). Germline V gene data show CDR1 as SGDLS and CDR2 as YYNGEE. CDR3 length equals 14 residues. V lost 2 bases, J lost 7 bases, and 16 bases lay in between. The CDR3 sequence: CASSVGVNTGEQYF. CDR3 nucleotides: TGTGCCAGCAGCGTTGGGGTCAATACGGGAGAGCAGTACTTC.

The gene calls are TRBV10-2 and TRBJ2-3, with TRBD2 matching 12 bases. Per the germline V gene, CDR1 is WSHSY and CDR2 is SAAADI. The V and J ends lost 3 bases and 5 bases, in that order; junction bases with no gene match: 6. The CDR3 sequence is 16 residues long. This chain's CDR3 is CASSDPTSGGQDTQYF. The CDR3 DNA follows: TGCGCCAGCAGTGACCCTACTAGCGGGGGGCAAGATACGCAGTATTTT.

This chain connects TRBV28 to TRBJ2-7; the match to TRBD2 covers 16 bases. The trim removed 0 bases at V and 7 bases at J, leaving 6 bases unmatched. The CDR3 spans 17 residues. Germline lookup yields CDR1 MDHEN and CDR2 SYDVKM. This CDR3 is CASSLWGTSGRAEEQYF. CDR3 bases: TGTGCCAGCAGTTTATGGGGGACTAGCGGGAGGGCAGAAGAGCAGTACTTC.

The rearrangement uses TRBV28 and TRBJ2-7; 8 bases map to TRBD1. V was clipped by 3 bases and J by 5 bases; unmatched bases: 3. This CDR3 is built from 13 residues. Germline V lookup: CDR1 MDHEN, CDR2 SYDVKM. The chain's CDR3 is CASSLGQVNEQYF. The CDR3 nucleotides read TGTGCCAGCAGTTTGGGACAGGTCAACGAGCAGTACTTC.

This chain uses TRBV19 with TRBJ1-5, with D possibly TRBD1 on 5 matching bases. Germline loops: CDR1 LNHDA, CDR2 SQIVND (reference sequence). This CDR3 comprises 14 residues. With 7 bases removed from V and 3 bases from J, the gap between germline ends came to 13 bases. As DNA, the CDR3 is TGTGCCAGTACTCTGGGGCGAGACAATCAGCCCCAGCATTTT. Its protein is CASTLGRDNQPQHF. The whole variable domain, filled in from reference TRBV19 and TRBJ1-5, reads DGGITQSPKYLFRKEGQNVTLSCEQNLNHDAMYWYRQDPGQGLRLIYYSQIVNDFQKGDIAEGYSVSREKKESFPLTVTSAQKNPTAFYLCASTLGRDNQPQHFGDGTRLSIL.

The chain has TRBV11-3 and TRBJ2-6; D might be TRBD2 (6 bases). Between the trimmed V and J ends, which lost 4 bases and 1 base, there was a span of 8 bases. The length of the CDR3 is 15 residues. The V gene's germline CDR1 is SGHNT and CDR2 YENEEA. Here the CDR3 DNA reads TGTGCCAGCAGCTCCGGAGGGTCTGGGGCCAACGTCCTGACTTTC. This encodes CASSSGGSGANVLTF.

This clone was recorded once. The CDR3 DNA reads TGTGCCAGCAGCGCAGATTACAATGAGCAGTTCTTC. As protein: CASSADYNEQFF. This chain uses TRBV12-1 with TRBJ2-1; TRBD1 is the table's D call and was not checked against the DNA. TRBV12-1 counts as a pseudogene. The CDR3 length is 12 residues.

This chain connects TRBV7-2 to TRBJ2-7; a weak D match, TRBD1 (6 bases). The germline V and J ends were trimmed by 5 bases and 6 bases, with 23 bases remaining between them. The CDR3 totals 16 residues. Germline CDR1 reads SGHTA; CDR2 reads FQGNSA. This CDR3 reads CASSASLGGVVGEQYF. Written as DNA, the CDR3 is TGTGCCAGCAGCGCCTCCTTAGGGGGTGTTGTCGGCGAGCAGTACTTC.

The chain employs TRBV7-3 and TRBJ2-1, with 10 bases that match TRBD2. The CDR3 covers 15 residues. Unmatched junction bases numbered 6, after V lost 4 bases and J lost 6 bases. Germline CDR1 and CDR2: SGHTA and FQGTGA. Here the CDR3 reads CASSSSGGAPNEQFF. The DNA of the CDR3 is TGTGCCAGCAGCTCCAGCGGGGGGGCCCCCAATGAGCAGTTCTTC.

J is TRBJ1-2 and V is TRBV14; weak D call: TRBD1 (6 bases). CDR3 length: 14 residues. Trimming cost V 4 bases and J 7 bases, with 16 bases left between them. The germline V gene encodes CDR1 SGHDN and CDR2 FVKESK. CDR3 DNA: TGTGCCAGCAGCCCCCCCGACAGGTTGGGTGGCTACACCTTC. It translates to CASSPPDRLGGYTF.

The rearrangement joins TRBV4-3 to TRBJ2-1, with D possibly being TRBD1 (6 bases). Trimming took off 3 bases at V and 0 bases at J, with 15 bases between the two ends. The CDR3 length is 17 residues. Germline V gives CDR1 LGHNA, CDR2 YSLEER. CDR3 nucleotides: TGCGCCAGCAGCCACGAGGGGACATTGAGCTCCTACAATGAGCAGTTCTTC. This sequence encodes CASSHEGTLSSYNEQFF.

The chain combines TRBV7-3 with TRBJ2-5, with a tentative D call TRBD2 (6 bases). Per the germline V gene, CDR1 is SGHTA and CDR2 is FQGTGA. The CDR3 sequence is 16 residues long. V shed 2 bases and J shed 7 bases, with 20 bases lying between them. The CDR3 sequence: CASSLSGAPSSGTQYF. The CDR3 DNA follows: TGTGCCAGCAGCTTATCGGGAGCCCCTTCTTCGGGGACCCAGTACTTC.

The chain uses TRBV20-1 and TRBJ1-2, with TRBD1 matching over 7 bases. The CDR3 length is 13 residues. Germline CDR1 and CDR2: DFQATT and SNEGSKA (reference sequence). The junction had 9 bases not matched to a gene; V was cut back by 3 bases and J by 8 bases. This CDR3 reads CSASGAGGLGYTF. The CDR3 DNA reads as TGCAGTGCTAGTGGGGCAGGGGGGCTGGGCTACACCTTC.

The rearrangement links TRBV7-3 to TRBJ2-2; the match to TRBD1 covers 8 bases. Per the germline V gene, CDR1 is SGHTA and CDR2 is FQGTGA. CDR3 length equals 16 residues. Unmatched junction bases numbered 8, after V lost 5 bases and J lost 3 bases. The CDR3 region has the DNA TGTGCCAGCAGCCGTAACACCAGGGGGCACACCGGGGAGCTGTTTTTT. Translation: CASSRNTRGHTGELFF.